This TCR beta chain was observed in a study of cytomegalovirus exposure and HLA in healthy donors. Primers for the PCR totalled 60 Vbeta and 13 Jbeta. Some clones are missing from TCRdb's copy, which holds only in-frame ones; the method was immunoSEQ multiplex PCR. The sample has fewer than 130,000 clones; 75% to 90% are singletons. There are 12 residues in the CDR3. In germline, CDR1 is SGHTA, CDR2 FQGNSA. The V end was cut by 3 bases, the J end by 6 bases, with 8 bases between. Study-level findings and limits: A list of 150 or so TCR beta chains associated with cytomegalovirus was given.

This clone occurred a few times. The antigen is not known. The source material was PBMCs. The genes are TRBV7-2 and TRBJ1-1, with D unresolved. The clonotype comes from a middle-aged man in good health and CMV-seronegative. DNA for the CDR3: TGTGCCAGCAGCTTTGACGGGGCTGAAGCTTTCTTT. This codes for CASSFDGAEAFF.